Following are 13 T cell receptor beta chains from one sample sequenced in a study of blood T cell repertoires in COVID-19 (dated by TCRdb to 2018 to 2020). The receptor library was made with the immunoSEQ multiplex PCR assay. TCRdb took over this immuneACCESS table, retaining in-frame rearrangements with V and J assigned. Such tables are incomplete; in checked studies, under half of the missing clones stem from an unresolved V gene, and the remainder is unexplained. The sample table shows under 200,000 clones, and approximately 85% are seen once. Together, the top ten hold around 5% of the sample. Sequenced material: peripheral blood. The receptors derive from a woman between 45 and 60 years old with COVID-19, enrolled during active disease.

V is TRBV29-1 and J is TRBJ2-1; 12 nucleotides line up with TRBD2. J was trimmed by 4 bases and V by 7 bases; bases with no gene match: 2. Germline CDR1 and CDR2: SQVTM and ANQGSEA. The CDR3 runs 13 residues. The DNA of the CDR3 is TGCAGCGACGGACTAGCGGGGTACAATGAGCAGTTCTTC. It codes for CSDGLAGYNEQFF.

The chain links TRBV5-5 to TRBJ1-2, with TRBD1 identical over 8 bases. V trimming: 0 bases; J trimming: 8 bases; junction bases outside the gene matches: 6. Looked up from germline, CDR1 is SGHKS and CDR2 is YYEKEE (reference sequence). The length of the CDR3 is 14 residues. CDR3 in DNA: TGTGCCAGCAGCTTGGAGTGGTCAGGGGGCGGCTACACCTTC. Its translation: CASSLEWSGGGYTF.

The J gene is TRBJ2-7, the V gene TRBV11-2, with D possibly matching TRBD2 (5 bases). Deletions cut 3 bases from V and 2 bases from J, with 11 bases between. The CDR3 spans 14 residues. Germline CDR1 and CDR2: SGHAT and FQNNGV. The CDR3 loop reads CASSLRATAYEQYF. CDR3 coding DNA: TGTGCCAGCAGCTTGAGGGCGACCGCCTACGAGCAGTACTTC.

The table lists this clone with a few counts. The rearrangement links TRBV10-1 to TRBJ2-7; a weak D match, TRBD2 (6 bases). V dropped 6 bases and J dropped 1 base, with 10 bases sitting between them. This CDR3 has 13 residues. The germline gives CDR1 WNHNN, CDR2 SYGVQD (reference sequence). CDR3 in amino acids: CASSPGRSYEQYF. The CDR3, as DNA: TGCGCCAGCAGCCCGGGGAGGTCCTACGAGCAGTACTTC.

The chain carries TRBV5-1 and TRBJ2-5; 13 bases fit TRBD2. The germline V gene encodes CDR1 SGHRS and CDR2 YFSETQ. The CDR3 spans 19 residues. Trimming cost V 0 bases and J 7 bases; bases outside gene matches: 15. CDR3 nucleotides: TGCGCCAGCAGCTTGGAGGGGCGGACTAGCGGGGGTCGTTCGGGGACCCAGTACTTC. This encodes CASSLEGRTSGGRSGTQYF.

This clone was seen once. The J gene is TRBJ2-1, the V gene TRBV4-1; 9 positions agree with TRBD1. CDR1 is MGHRA, CDR2 YSYEKL, per germline. The CDR3 contains 12 residues. After removal of 5 bases from V and 8 bases from J, the junction contained 1 base not matched to a gene. CDR3 bases: TGCGCCAGCAGCGGACAGGGGTATGAGCAGTTCTTC. Translation: CASSGQGYEQFF.

This clone turned up a few times. The chain joins TRBV6-5 to TRBJ1-2; D unresolved. The germline V and J ends were trimmed by 4 bases and 4 bases, with 13 bases remaining between them. CDR1 MNHEY and CDR2 SVGAGI come from the germline V gene. The CDR3 has 14 amino acids. CDR3 region: CASSSPGNLYGYTF. The CDR3 bases are TGTGCCAGCAGTTCTCCCGGGAACCTCTATGGCTACACCTTC.

This chain joins TRBV7-2 and TRBJ1-3, with TRBD1 matching over 7 bases. CDR3 length: 14 amino acids. CDR1 and CDR2 from the germline V gene are SGHTA and FQGNSA. V was pared by 5 bases and J by 2 bases, with 3 bases of the junction left unmatched. CDR3 DNA sequence: TGTGCCAGCAGCAGAGACAGGGCTGGAAACACCATATATTTT. This gives the protein CASSRDRAGNTIYF.

The sample holds one count of this clone. The chain carries TRBV28 and TRBJ2-3, with 9 bases aligning to TRBD1. From germline, CDR1 is MDHEN and CDR2 SYDVKM. J was trimmed by 1 base and V by 6 bases; bases with no gene match: 5. The CDR3 totals 15 residues. CDR3 nucleotides: TGTGCCAGCAGCCCCAGGACAGGGGGCACAGATACGCAGTATTTT. Amino acid sequence: CASSPRTGGTDTQYF.

Written as DNA, the CDR3 is TGCGCCAGCAGCGAGACAGGGTTGGGCACTGAAGCTTTCTTT. Translating gives CASSETGLGTEAFF. V is TRBV5-1 and J is TRBJ1-1; 7 positions agree with TRBD1. Per germline, CDR1 SGHRS and CDR2 YFSETQ. V was pared by 4 bases and J by 4 bases, with 7 bases of the junction left unmatched. The CDR3 spans 14 residues.

The chain links TRBV7-2 to TRBJ1-1, with a tentative D call TRBD1 (6 bases). CDR3 size: 13 residues. Germline V CDR1 and CDR2: SGHTA, FQGNSA. Trimming left V 4 bases short and J 1 base short, with 7 bases between. CDR3 bases: TGTGCCAGCAGCTGGGGACAGAACACTGAAGCTTTCTTT. This codes for CASSWGQNTEAFF.

This clone was counted a few times. The V call is TRBV11-2, the J call TRBJ2-1, with 8 bases lining up with TRBD2. Germline CDR1 is SGHAT and CDR2 is FQNNGV. The CDR3 covers 14 residues. V shed 6 bases and J 4 bases; nucleotides not matched to a gene: 5. CDR3 in amino acids: CASRAGGGYNEQFF. The CDR3, as DNA: TGTGCCAGCAGGGCGGGGGGTGGATACAATGAGCAGTTCTTC.

This sequence joins TRBV6-5 and TRBJ1-6; TRBD1 might be the D (5 bases). CDR3 length: 14 amino acids. Trimming stripped 6 bases from V and 5 bases from J, with 11 bases between. Germline CDR1 reads MNHEY; CDR2 reads SVGAGI. Here the CDR3 reads CASRPQGDNSPLHF. The CDR3 nucleotides read TGTGCCAGCAGACCCCAGGGCGATAATTCACCCCTCCACTTT.